Described below is a single T cell receptor beta chain sequence and its context. This sample is drawn from a study of blood T cell repertoires in COVID-19. Profiling relied on immunoSEQ multiplex PCR, and the TCRdb table lists in-frame clones only, not all of them. Among about 300,000 clones listed, around nine tenths were seen once. The V segment lost 4 bases and the J segment 2 bases; nucleotides outside the gene matches: 3. The CDR3 has 16 amino acids. CDR1 and CDR2 (germline): MDHEN, SYDVKM. The source material was PBMCs or T cells enriched from blood (not recorded which). The rearrangement links TRBV28 to TRBJ2-3, with TRBD2 matching over 13 bases. The sequence was collected from a woman younger than 35 who had recovered from COVID-19. CDR3 DNA: TGTGCCAGCAGTTCCGGGACTAGCGGGGACACAGATACGCAGTATTTT. This sequence encodes CASSSGTSGDTDTQYF.